The clone carrying this TCR beta chain came up a few times. The antigen remains undetermined. The record originates from a study of cytomegalovirus exposure and HLA in healthy donors. Findings and caveats of the study: Immune exposure information available was restricted to CMV serostatus. Testing in vitro showed three CMV-associated chains specific for CMV antigens.

This CDR3 is built from 14 residues. CDR1 MDHEN and CDR2 SYDVKM come from the germline V gene. J lost 7 bases, V lost 5 bases, and 8 bases had no gene match. Researchers ran the PCR with 60 Vbeta and 13 Jbeta primers. This table comes from immunoSEQ multiplex PCR, and its TCRdb copy is limited to in-frame clones, with some not included. Here the sample spans around 180,000 clones, over 70% being singletons. The chain carries TRBV28 and TRBJ2-3, with 8 bases identical to TRBD1. Sequenced: PBMCs. This TCR was recovered from a woman aged 45-60 years in good health and CMV-seronegative. This CDR3 is CASSPRTGLNTQYF. The CDR3 nucleotides are TGTGCCAGCAGTCCAAGGACAGGGTTAAATACGCAGTATTTT. Full variable domain (missing parts from reference TRBV28 and TRBJ2-3): DVKVTQSSRYLVKRTGEKVFLECVQDMDHENMFWYRQDPGLGLRLIYFSYDVKMKEKGDIPEGYSVSREKKERFSLILESASTNQTSMYLCASSPRTGLNTQYFGPGTRLTVL.